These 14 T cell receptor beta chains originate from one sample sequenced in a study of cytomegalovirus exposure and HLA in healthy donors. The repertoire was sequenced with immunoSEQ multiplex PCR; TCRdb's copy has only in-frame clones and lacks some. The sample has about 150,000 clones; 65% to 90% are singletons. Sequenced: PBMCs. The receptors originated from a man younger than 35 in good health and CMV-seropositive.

Here the CDR3 reads CASSLVRVPGTDTQYF. CDR3 in DNA: TGTGCCAGCAGCTTAGTGAGGGTACCCGGCACAGATACGCAGTATTTT. The gene calls are TRBV7-7 and TRBJ2-3, with a possible D match to TRBD2 (5 bases). This CDR3 is built from 16 residues. Trimming stripped 1 base from V and 1 base from J, with 12 bases between. CDR1 and CDR2 from the germline V gene are SSHAT and FNYEAQ (reference sequence). The full variable domain, in which reference TRBV7-7 and TRBJ2-3 provide the parts outside the CDR3, is GAGVSQSPRYKVTKRGQDVTLRCDPISSHATLYWYQQALGQGPEFLTYFNYEAQPDKSGLPSDRFSAERPEGSISTLTIQRTEQRDSAMYRCASSLVRVPGTDTQYFGPGTRLTVL.

The CDR3 region is CAINGQGTDTQYF. CDR3 nucleotides: TGTGCCATCAATGGACAGGGCACAGATACGCAGTATTTT. The chain uses TRBV10-3 and TRBJ2-3, with 7 positions matching TRBD1. The germline gives CDR1 ENHRY, CDR2 SYGVKD. V lost 7 bases and J lost 1; bases outside the gene matches: 2. There are 13 residues in the CDR3.

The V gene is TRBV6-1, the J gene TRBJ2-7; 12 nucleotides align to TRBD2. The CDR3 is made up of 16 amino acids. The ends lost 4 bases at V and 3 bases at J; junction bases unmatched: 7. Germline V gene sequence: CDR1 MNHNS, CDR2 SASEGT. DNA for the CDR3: TGTGCCAGCAGTGGCGCGACTAGCGGGAGCCTCTACGAGCAGTACTTC. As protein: CASSGATSGSLYEQYF.

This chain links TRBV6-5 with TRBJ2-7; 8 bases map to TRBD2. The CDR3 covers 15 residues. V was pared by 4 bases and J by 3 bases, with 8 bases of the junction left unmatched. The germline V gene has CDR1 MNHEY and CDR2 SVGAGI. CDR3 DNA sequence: TGTGCCAGCAGTTCCCCGGCGGGAGGCCTCTACGAGCAGTACTTC. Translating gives CASSSPAGGLYEQYF.

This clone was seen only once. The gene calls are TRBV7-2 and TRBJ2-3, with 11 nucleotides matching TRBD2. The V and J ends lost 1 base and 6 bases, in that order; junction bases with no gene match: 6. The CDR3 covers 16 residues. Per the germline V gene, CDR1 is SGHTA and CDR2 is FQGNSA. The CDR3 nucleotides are TGTGCCAGCAGCTTAGTGGGACTAGCGGCAAAGGATACGCAGTATTTT. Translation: CASSLVGLAAKDTQYF.

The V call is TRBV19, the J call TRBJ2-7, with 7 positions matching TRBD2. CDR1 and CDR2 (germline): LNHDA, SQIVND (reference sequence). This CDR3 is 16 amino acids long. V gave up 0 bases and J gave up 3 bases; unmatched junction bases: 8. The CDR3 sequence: CASSIEAGESGYEQYF. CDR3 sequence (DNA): TGTGCCAGTAGTATAGAGGCGGGGGAGAGTGGCTACGAGCAGTACTTC.

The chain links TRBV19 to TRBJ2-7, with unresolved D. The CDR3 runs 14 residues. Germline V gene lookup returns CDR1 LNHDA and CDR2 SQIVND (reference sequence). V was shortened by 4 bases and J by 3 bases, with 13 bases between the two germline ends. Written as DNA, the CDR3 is TGTGCCAGTAGTAGCCTGGAGAGGATCTACGAGCAGTACTTC. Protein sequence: CASSSLERIYEQYF.

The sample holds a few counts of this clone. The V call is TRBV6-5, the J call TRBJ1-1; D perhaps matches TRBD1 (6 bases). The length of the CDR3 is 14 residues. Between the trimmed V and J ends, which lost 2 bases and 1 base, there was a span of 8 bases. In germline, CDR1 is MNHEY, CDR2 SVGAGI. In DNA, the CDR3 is TGTGCCAGCAGTTACGACAGGAGGAACACTGAAGCTTTCTTT. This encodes CASSYDRRNTEAFF.

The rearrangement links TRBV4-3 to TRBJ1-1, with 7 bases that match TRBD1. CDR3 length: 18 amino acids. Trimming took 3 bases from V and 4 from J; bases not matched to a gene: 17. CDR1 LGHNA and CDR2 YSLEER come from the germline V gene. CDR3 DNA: TGCGCCAGCAGCCACACCTCCTTCAGAGGGGGCATGGGCACTGAAGCTTTCTTT. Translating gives CASSHTSFRGGMGTEAFF.

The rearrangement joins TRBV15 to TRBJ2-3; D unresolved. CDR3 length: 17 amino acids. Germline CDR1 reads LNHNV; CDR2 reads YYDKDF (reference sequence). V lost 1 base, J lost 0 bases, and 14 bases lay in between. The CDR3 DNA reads TGTGCCACCAGCAGAGGCATTCTGAGATCTAGCACAGATACGCAGTATTTT. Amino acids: CATSRGILRSSTDTQYF.

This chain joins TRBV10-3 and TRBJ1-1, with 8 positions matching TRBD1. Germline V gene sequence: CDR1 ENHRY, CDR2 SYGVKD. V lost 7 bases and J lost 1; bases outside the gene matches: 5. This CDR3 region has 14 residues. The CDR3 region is CAIKWGTGNTEAFF. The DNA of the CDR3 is TGTGCCATCAAGTGGGGGACAGGGAACACTGAAGCTTTCTTT.

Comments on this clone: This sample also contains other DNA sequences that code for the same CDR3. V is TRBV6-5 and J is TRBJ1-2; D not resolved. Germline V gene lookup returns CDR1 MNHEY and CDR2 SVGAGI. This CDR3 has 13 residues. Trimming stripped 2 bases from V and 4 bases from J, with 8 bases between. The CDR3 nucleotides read TGTGCCAGCAGTTACAAAGCCGCCTATGGCTACACCTTC. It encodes CASSYKAAYGYTF.

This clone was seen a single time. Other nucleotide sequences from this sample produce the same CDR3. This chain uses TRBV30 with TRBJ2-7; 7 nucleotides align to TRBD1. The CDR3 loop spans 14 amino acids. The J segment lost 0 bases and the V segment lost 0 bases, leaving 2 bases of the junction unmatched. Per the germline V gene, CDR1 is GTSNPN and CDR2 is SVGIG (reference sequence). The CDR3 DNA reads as TGTGCCTGGAGTGTAGGGGGCGCCTCCTACGAGCAGTACTTC. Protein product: CAWSVGGASYEQYF.

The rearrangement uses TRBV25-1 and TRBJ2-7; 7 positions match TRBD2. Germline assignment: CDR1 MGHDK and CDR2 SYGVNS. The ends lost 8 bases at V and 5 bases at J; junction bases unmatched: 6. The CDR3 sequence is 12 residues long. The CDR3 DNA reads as TGTGCCAGCGCGGGAGCAGGCAACGAGCAGTACTTC. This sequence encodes CASAGAGNEQYF.